The 17 T cell receptor beta chains below all came from one sample that was sequenced in a study of blood T cells in healthy people across ages. Together with a sample-barcoded 5' primer, a J-beta primer mix was included in a second PCR lasting about 6 to 11 cycles. TCRdb independently ran MiXCR on the 5' RACE reads; one entry per CDR3 protein. The table includes fewer than 800,000 distinct CDR3 sequences, approximately 25% detected once. In addition, the sample was reused for a study of T cells of mothers and their children.

Sequenced material: blood. The receptors shown here come from a boy aged 5-17 years in good health.

V usage is TRBV5-6 and J usage is TRBJ1-5; D is unresolved. The V and J ends lost 1 base and 7 bases respectively, with 12 bases between them. The CDR3 covers 14 residues. CDR1 and CDR2 from the germline V gene are SGHDT and YYEEEE. The CDR3 is CASSLNEKRQPQHF. As DNA, the CDR3 is TGTGCCAGCAGCTTGAACGAAAAGAGACAGCCCCAGCATTTT. The full variable domain, rest sourced from reference TRBV5-6 and TRBJ1-5, is DAGVTQSPTHLIKTRGQQVTLRCSPKSGHDTVSWYQQALGQGPQFIFQYYEEEERQRGNFPDRFSGHQFPNYSSELNVNALLLGDSALYLCASSLNEKRQPQHFGDGTRLSIL.

The V gene is TRBV28, the J gene TRBJ1-5; D is ambiguous. The CDR3 runs 14 residues. Germline V gives CDR1 MDHEN, CDR2 SYDVKM. V lost 5 bases to trimming and J lost 5 bases, with 13 bases between them. The CDR3 region has the DNA TGTGCCAGCAGTCTGGACTCCTCAGATCAGCCCCAGCATTTT. Protein: CASSLDSSDQPQHF.

This rearrangement joins TRBV10-3 to TRBJ2-1; either TRBD1 or TRBD2 may supply D (6 bases each). Germline assignment: CDR1 ENHRY and CDR2 SYGVKD. This CDR3 has 14 residues. V lost 3 bases to trimming and J lost 8 bases, with 14 bases between them. CDR3 sequence: CAISDTGGLDEQFF. In nucleotides, the CDR3 is TGTGCCATCAGTGATACTGGGGGGCTGGATGAGCAGTTCTTC.

V and J are TRBV29-1 and TRBJ1-1; D uncertain. CDR1 and CDR2 (germline): SQVTM, ANQGSEA. V was shortened by 4 bases and J by 2 bases, with 11 bases between the two germline ends. The CDR3 spans 13 residues. This chain's CDR3 is CSVVDPQNTEAFF. The DNA of the CDR3 is TGCAGCGTTGTGGACCCTCAAAACACTGAAGCTTTCTTT.

The chain combines TRBV10-3 with TRBJ2-3, with D hard to call. This CDR3 spans 15 amino acids. Looked up from germline, CDR1 is ENHRY and CDR2 is SYGVKD. Trimming shortened V by 8 bases and J by 4 bases, and 19 bases separated the two germline ends. The CDR3 loop reads CAIRDPRTYADTQYF. As DNA, the CDR3 is TGTGCCATCCGCGATCCTAGAACATACGCAGATACGCAGTATTTT.

In this sample, this clonotype turned up a few times. The chain links TRBV29-1 to TRBJ2-5; 7 nucleotides line up with TRBD1. Looked up from germline, CDR1 is SQVTM and CDR2 is ANQGSEA. V lost 4 bases, J lost 5 bases, and 10 bases stayed unmatched. This CDR3 contains 14 residues. DNA for the CDR3: TGCAGCGTTGGTAGCAGGGGGAGATCCGAGACCCAGTACTTC. It translates to CSVGSRGRSETQYF.

Only a few counts were recorded for this clonotype. This sequence joins TRBV6-6 and TRBJ2-2; D gene ambiguous. The germline V and J ends were trimmed by 5 bases and 7 bases, with 11 bases remaining between them. The germline V gene encodes CDR1 MNHNY and CDR2 SVGAGI (reference sequence). This CDR3 is 13 amino acids long. In DNA form, the CDR3 reads TGTGCCAGCAGTCGTAACTCCGTCGGGGAGCTGTTTTTT. This translates into CASSRNSVGELFF.

The chain recombines TRBV7-2 with TRBJ2-3; the match to TRBD2 covers 14 bases. The CDR3 spans 15 residues. Germline trimming cut 4 bases from V and 5 bases from J; bases unmatched to any gene: 2. Germline V lookup: CDR1 SGHTA, CDR2 FQGNSA. The CDR3 bases are TGTGCCAGCAGCTCCGGGACTAGCGGGGGAGATACGCAGTATTTT. Protein sequence: CASSSGTSGGDTQYF. The variable domain in full, completed from reference TRBV7-2 and TRBJ2-3, reads GAGVSQSPSNKVTEKGKDVELRCDPISGHTALYWYRQSLGQGLEFLIYFQGNSAPDKSGLPSDRFSAERTGGSVSTLTIQRTQQEDSAVYLCASSSGTSGGDTQYFGPGTRLTVL.

This clonotype was found a few times. The chain employs TRBV4-1 and TRBJ1-2, with a tentative D call TRBD1 (6 bases). The V and J ends lost 6 bases and 6 bases respectively, with 11 bases between them. The CDR3 runs 12 residues. Germline-derived CDR1 and CDR2 are MGHRA and YSYEKL. The DNA for the CDR3 is TGCGCCAGCAGTGGGGGCGGGGATGGCTACACCTTC. Translated, it gives CASSGGGDGYTF.

This clonotype was found a few times. The chain recombines TRBV5-5 with TRBJ2-6; tentatively, D is TRBD1 or TRBD2 (6 bases each). Germline V gives CDR1 SGHKS, CDR2 YYEKEE (reference sequence). Trimming stripped 4 bases from V and 0 bases from J, with 14 bases between. The CDR3 contains 17 residues. The CDR3 sequence is CASSPPGAVSGANVLTF. CDR3 in DNA: TGTGCCAGCAGCCCCCCGGGGGCGGTCTCTGGGGCCAACGTCCTGACTTTC. Supplemented by reference TRBV5-5 and TRBJ2-6, the full variable domain reads DAGVTQSPTHLIKTRGQQVTLRCSPISGHKSVSWYQQVLGQGPQFIFQYYEKEERGRGNFPDRFSARQFPNYSSELNVNALLLGDSALYLCASSPPGAVSGANVLTFGAGSRLTVL.

V gene TRBV10-3 combines with J gene TRBJ2-5; unclear D gene. The J call is doubtful: the DNA matches TRBJ2-7 better. Germline V gene lookup returns CDR1 ENHRY and CDR2 SYGVKD. The CDR3 loop spans 16 amino acids. CDR3 DNA: TGTGCCATCAGTGTTGGTCTCGAGGACCCAACCTACGAGCAGTACTTC. Its translation: CAISVGLEDPTYEQYF.

This clonotype came up once. The chain has TRBV3-1 and TRBJ2-2; 8 bases are shared with TRBD2. V dropped 4 bases and J dropped 7; count of bases not matched to a gene: 8. Germline CDR1 is LGHDT and CDR2 is YNNKEL (reference sequence). There are 15 residues in the CDR3. The CDR3: CASSPWIAGFGELFF. CDR3 nucleotides: TGTGCCAGCAGCCCATGGATAGCGGGGTTCGGGGAGCTGTTTTTT.

This clonotype appeared a few times. This rearrangement joins TRBV10-3 to TRBJ1-5; D not certain. Germline-derived CDR1 and CDR2 are ENHRY and SYGVKD. The CDR3 loop spans 19 amino acids. The V end lost 0 bases, the J end lost 0 bases, and 18 bases lay between the germline ends. CDR3 amino acids: CAISESGNKVRDSNQPQHF. CDR3 coding DNA: TGTGCCATCAGTGAGTCGGGGAATAAGGTCCGGGATAGCAATCAGCCCCAGCATTTT.

The genes are TRBV29-1 and TRBJ2-3; D unresolved. This CDR3 has 11 residues. V lost 6 bases, J lost 2 bases, and 6 bases lay in between. Germline CDR1 reads SQVTM; CDR2 reads ANQGSEA. CDR3 residues: CSVTTTDTQYF. CDR3 coding DNA: TGCAGCGTGACGACCACAGATACGCAGTATTTT.

In this sample, this clonotype turned up a few times. The CDR3 DNA sequence: TGTGCCAGCAGCTCGTACAGGGGAATCGAGCAGTACTTC. Its protein product is CASSSYRGIEQYF. This sequence joins TRBV7-2 and TRBJ2-7; 7 bases map to TRBD1. Trimming took 4 bases from V and 6 from J; bases not matched to a gene: 6. The germline CDR1 and CDR2 sequences are SGHTA and FQGNSA. The CDR3 extends over 13 amino acids.

The sample holds a few counts of this clonotype. The chain has TRBV7-6 and TRBJ1-1; D is perhaps TRBD1 (5 bases). From germline, CDR1 is SGHVS and CDR2 FNYEAQ. The CDR3 is made up of 13 amino acids. Trimming shortened V by 1 base and J by 6 bases, and 9 bases separated the two germline ends. CDR3 region: CASSLEGWPEAFF. Here the CDR3 DNA reads TGTGCCAGCAGCTTAGAGGGGTGGCCTGAAGCTTTCTTT.

The chain employs TRBV7-2 and TRBJ2-1; D remains ambiguous. Trimming took 1 base from V and 2 from J, leaving 9 bases between them. CDR3 length equals 15 residues. Per the germline V gene, CDR1 is SGHTA and CDR2 is FQGNSA. The CDR3 DNA follows: TGTGCCAGCAGCTTAGACTCGTCCCCCTACAATGAGCAGTTCTTC. This gives the protein CASSLDSSPYNEQFF.